One sample yielded the 14 T cell receptor beta chains listed below, sequenced in a study of radiation and T cells in renal cell carcinoma. Time point: blood 4 weeks post-SBRT, at nephrectomy. The treatment here: 15 Gy SBRT to primary tumor, nephrectomy 4 weeks later. The table came from immunoSEQ multiplex PCR; TCRdb's copy has only in-frame clones and leaves some out. The sample contains around 100,000 clones, 80% to 90% of which appear only once. Specimen: blood, collected from a patient whose treatment included radiotherapy and nephrectomy. The source of these receptors is a man in his sixties with renal cell carcinoma.

The chain recombines TRBV11-3 with TRBJ2-7; 8 bases line up with TRBD2. The CDR3 is 16 amino acids. Germline lookup yields CDR1 SGHNT and CDR2 YENEEA. V trimming: 4 bases; J trimming: 2 bases; junction bases outside the gene matches: 10. CDR3 in amino acids: CASSSRTGGDAYEQYF. The CDR3 DNA sequence: TGTGCCAGCAGCTCTCGGACGGGAGGGGACGCCTACGAGCAGTACTTC.

This rearrangement joins TRBV5-6 to TRBJ2-2; no reliable D call. Trimming cost V 1 base and J 6 bases, with 7 bases left between them. Germline loops: CDR1 SGHDT, CDR2 YYEEEE. The CDR3 loop spans 13 amino acids. The CDR3 here is CASSLLLAGELFF. The CDR3 coding sequence is TGTGCCAGCAGCTTGTTACTTGCCGGGGAGCTGTTTTTT. Drawing the rest from reference TRBV5-6 and TRBJ2-2, the complete variable domain is DAGVTQSPTHLIKTRGQQVTLRCSPKSGHDTVSWYQQALGQGPQFIFQYYEEEERQRGNFPDRFSGHQFPNYSSELNVNALLLGDSALYLCASSLLLAGELFFGEGSRLTVL.

Of note for this clone: At one boundary the junction diverges from the germline segment, which might be a read error. The CDR3 sequence is CASSLASRDRSNYGYTF. CDR3 bases: TGTGCCAGCAGCCTAGCTTCCCGGGACAGATCTAACTATGGCTACACCTTC. The rearrangement links TRBV7-2 to TRBJ1-2; 7 nucleotides match TRBD1. Germline CDR1 and CDR2: SGHTA and FQGNSA. The CDR3 loop spans 17 amino acids. The whole variable domain, filled in from reference TRBV7-2 and TRBJ1-2, reads GAGVSQSPSNKVTEKGKDVELRCDPISGHTALYWYRQSLGQGLEFLIYFQGNSAPDKSGLPSDRFSAERTGGSVSTLTIQRTQQEDSAVYLCASSLASRDRSNYGYTFGSGTRLTVV.

This clone occurred once. V usage is TRBV29-1 and J usage is TRBJ2-3; D is unresolved. CDR1 is SQVTM and CDR2 is ANQGSEA in the germline V gene. CDR3 length: 15 residues. V dropped 3 bases and J dropped 4 bases, with 17 bases sitting between them. The CDR3 sequence is CSVDRSPSKSDTQYF. CDR3 DNA sequence: TGCAGCGTTGACCGGAGCCCCTCTAAATCAGATACGCAGTATTTT.

This clone was seen a handful of times. The CDR3 region has the DNA TGTGCCAGCAGCTTTGGGGGTTCCGGCACCGGGGAGCTGTTTTTT. Amino acid sequence: CASSFGGSGTGELFF. V is TRBV11-2 and J is TRBJ2-2; D is perhaps TRBD1 or TRBD2 (5 bases each). The germline V gene encodes CDR1 SGHAT and CDR2 FQNNGV. The CDR3 has 15 residues. Trimming left V 3 bases short and J 4 bases short, with 12 bases between.

The chain carries TRBV5-1 and TRBJ2-3, with 7 bases identical to TRBD2. Germline-derived CDR1 and CDR2 are SGHRS and YFSETQ. CDR3 length equals 15 residues. V was clipped by 4 bases and J by 1 base; unmatched bases: 6. CDR3 bases: TGCGCCAGCAGCGAGGGAGCGGGGCGCACAGATACGCAGTATTTT. Protein sequence: CASSEGAGRTDTQYF.

This chain joins TRBV7-8 and TRBJ1-4; D is undetermined. In germline, CDR1 is SGHVS, CDR2 FQNEAQ. The CDR3 has 14 residues. The germline V and J ends were trimmed by 1 base and 8 bases, with 11 bases remaining between them. The CDR3 sequence: CASSLGTLREKLFF. The CDR3 bases are TGTGCCAGCAGCTTAGGTACCCTAAGGGAAAAACTGTTTTTT.

This clone is a singleton in its sample. V is TRBV6-1 and J is TRBJ1-3; D is uncertain. This CDR3 region has 15 residues. Trimming pared 6 bases from V and 0 bases from J, leaving 12 bases between. Germline V gene sequence: CDR1 MNHNS, CDR2 SASEGT. CDR3 sequence reads: CASRTNSASGNTIYF. For the CDR3, the DNA is TGTGCCAGCAGAACCAACTCAGCCTCTGGAAACACCATATATTTT.

This sequence joins TRBV4-1 and TRBJ2-1; 12 nucleotides agree with TRBD1. Germline lookup yields CDR1 MGHRA and CDR2 YSYEKL. After removal of 9 bases from V and 6 bases from J, the junction contained 3 bases not matched to a gene. The CDR3 is 13 amino acids. Here the CDR3 DNA reads TGCGCCAGTGCGGGACAGGGGGCCAATGAGCAGTTCTTC. Translating it yields CASAGQGANEQFF.

The rearrangement links TRBV18 to TRBJ2-1; 7 bases are shared with TRBD1. J lost 5 bases, V lost 6 bases, and 4 bases had no gene match. Per the germline V gene, CDR1 is KGHSH and CDR2 is LQKENI. CDR3 length: 13 amino acids. CDR3 region: CASSLDRDNEQFF. Here the CDR3 DNA reads TGTGCCAGCTCCCTCGACAGGGACAATGAGCAGTTCTTC.

This clone was recorded only once. J is TRBJ2-7 and V is TRBV7-9, with a tentative D call TRBD2 (5 bases). In germline, CDR1 is SEHNR, CDR2 FQNEAQ (reference sequence). CDR3 length: 15 residues. Trimming removed 4 bases from V and 3 bases from J, with 16 bases in between. CDR3 protein: CASSSQDGGGYEQYF. The CDR3, as DNA: TGTGCCAGCAGCTCCCAGGACGGTGGAGGCTACGAGCAGTACTTC.

V usage is TRBV19 and J usage is TRBJ2-2, with a possible D match to TRBD1 (6 bases). The CDR3 covers 14 residues. Germline V gene lookup returns CDR1 LNHDA and CDR2 SQIVND (reference sequence). Trimming took 6 bases from V and 1 from J, leaving 9 bases between them. The CDR3 loop reads CASRQQGNTGELFF. Written as DNA, the CDR3 is TGTGCCAGTAGACAACAGGGGAACACCGGGGAGCTGTTTTTT.

The chain combines TRBV30 with TRBJ2-7; 9 positions agree with TRBD1. This CDR3 spans 18 amino acids. J gave up 3 bases and V 0 bases, and 15 bases lay outside the gene matches. CDR1 GTSNPN and CDR2 SVGIG come from the germline V gene (reference sequence). In DNA form, the CDR3 reads TGTGCCTGGAGTGTACTCTCCTCCGGGACAGGGACCTACTACGAGCAGTACTTC. Protein sequence: CAWSVLSSGTGTYYEQYF.

The V call is TRBV19, the J call TRBJ2-2; 7 nucleotides line up with TRBD2. The CDR3 is made up of 14 amino acids. Germline trimming cut 7 bases from V and 6 bases from J; bases unmatched to any gene: 8. The germline V gene has CDR1 LNHDA and CDR2 SQIVND (reference sequence). CDR3 in DNA: TGTGCCAGTACCCAGGGAGGGTTAGCCGGGGAGCTGTTTTTT. Its protein is CASTQGGLAGELFF.